This is a list of T cell receptor beta chains from one sample in a study of cytotoxic CD8 clonotypes in ibrutinib-treated CLL. Sequencing was performed with immunoSEQ multiplex PCR; in TCRdb, only in-frame clones are kept and a portion is missing. The sample contains 250,000 to 350,000 clones, around 69% of which appear only once. This specimen consisted of PBMCs, obtained at disease progression, from a patient treated with ibrutinib. The receptors were sampled from a human donor with chronic lymphocytic leukemia. Both conserved end residues are part of each CDR3. Each record gives: CDR3 protein, CDR3 DNA, D gene, clone size, J gene, V gene. A D gene is named only where the DNA matches it firmly. Expanded clones are given a class, and other clones once, few, many or no size at all.

CDR3: CASAATGTGIYEQYF
DNA: TGTGCTAGTGCCGCGACCGGGACAGGTATCTACGAGCAGTACTTC
D: TRBD1
size: NA
J: TRBJ2-7
V: TRBV12-5

CDR3: CASSQGAGGDRGLSYSNQPQHF
DNA: TGCGCCAGCAGCCAAGGAGCAGGGGGTGACAGGGGGCTCTCCTATAGCAATCAGCCCCAGCATTTT
D: TRBD1
size: NA
J: TRBJ1-5
V: TRBV4-1

CDR3: CASSVDGGQPQHF
DNA: TGTGCCAGCAGCGTAGACGGGGGTCAGCCCCAGCATTTT
D: NA
size: NA
J: TRBJ1-5
V: TRBV9

CDR3: CASSELGRGQMNTEAFF
DNA: TGTGCCAGCAGCGAGCTAGGCAGGGGCCAGATGAACACTGAAGCTTTCTTT
D: NA
size: NA
J: TRBJ1-1
V: TRBV5-6

CDR3: CASSRGRGTDTQYF
DNA: TGTGCCAGCTCACGCGGGAGAGGCACAGATACGCAGTATTTT
D: TRBD2
size: NA
J: TRBJ2-3
V: TRBV18

CDR3: CASSRLIPQGVDTQYF
DNA: TGTGCCAGCAGCCGACTTATTCCTCAGGGGGTGGATACGCAGTATTTT
D: TRBD1
size: few
J: TRBJ2-3
V: TRBV11-2

CDR3: CASSLDSYEQYF
DNA: TGTGCCAGCTCTCTAGATTCCTACGAGCAGTACTTC
D: NA
size: once
J: TRBJ2-7
V: TRBV18

CDR3: CASSPDRGDYTEAFF
DNA: TGCGCCAGCAGCCCGGACCGCGGGGATTACACTGAAGCTTTCTTT
D: NA
size: NA
J: TRBJ1-1
V: TRBV4-1

CDR3: CASSIDRGKLFF
DNA: TGTGCCAGTAGTATAGATCGGGGAAAACTGTTTTTT
D: NA
size: NA
J: TRBJ1-4
V: TRBV19

CDR3: CSSGGTSGSINEQFF
DNA: TGCAGCTCGGGGGGGACTAGCGGGAGTATCAATGAGCAGTTCTTC
D: TRBD2
size: NA
J: TRBJ2-1
V: TRBV29-1

CDR3: CASSPGNTGELFF
DNA: TGTGCCAGCAGTCCGGGGAACACCGGGGAGCTGTTTTTT
D: NA
size: few
J: TRBJ2-2
V: TRBV27

CDR3: CASSLASRVGNTGELFF
DNA: TGCGCCAGCAGCTTGGCTTCCAGGGTGGGGAACACCGGGGAGCTGTTTTTT
D: NA
size: few
J: TRBJ2-2
V: TRBV5-1

CDR3: CASRDEQGAVTGELFF
DNA: TGTGCCAGCAGAGACGAGCAGGGGGCTGTCACCGGGGAGCTGTTTTTT
D: TRBD1
size: NA
J: TRBJ2-2
V: TRBV6-6

CDR3: CAISSRGQGDTQYF
DNA: TGTGCCATCAGTTCCCGGGGGCAAGGAGATACGCAGTATTTT
D: NA
size: NA
J: TRBJ2-3
V: TRBV10-3

CDR3: CASRRTGVVSSYTF
DNA: TGTGCCAGCAGAAGGACAGGGGTCGTGAGTAGCTACACCTTC
D: TRBD1
size: NA
J: TRBJ1-2
V: TRBV27

CDR3: CASSLDLKQYF
DNA: TGTGCCAGCAGCTTGGATTTAAAGCAGTACTTC
D: NA
size: NA
J: TRBJ2-7
V: TRBV5-6

CDR3: CASSVDREPGYTF
DNA: TGTGCCAGTAGCGTAGACAGGGAACCTGGCTACACCTTC
D: TRBD1
size: NA
J: TRBJ1-2
V: TRBV19

CDR3: CASSDDLVHEQYF
DNA: TGCGCCAGCAGTGATGATCTGGTCCACGAGCAGTACTTC
D: NA
size: NA
J: TRBJ2-7
V: TRBV10-1

CDR3: CASSPGVGADTQYF
DNA: TGTGCCAGCAGCCCCGGGGTAGGGGCAGATACGCAGTATTTT
D: NA
size: NA
J: TRBJ2-3
V: TRBV5-6

CDR3: CASSYRGNSPLHF
DNA: TGTGCCAGCAGCTACAGGGGTAATTCACCCCTCCACTTT
D: TRBD1
size: NA
J: TRBJ1-6
V: TRBV5-8

CDR3: CASSLVGGSMETQYF
DNA: TGTGCCAGCAGCTTAGTTGGTGGGAGTATGGAGACCCAGTACTTC
D: NA
size: NA
J: TRBJ2-5
V: TRBV7-2

CDR3: CASSLGLAGYTGELFF
DNA: TGTGCCAGCAGCTTGGGTCTAGCGGGGTACACCGGGGAGCTGTTTTTT
D: TRBD2
size: NA
J: TRBJ2-2
V: TRBV5-4

CDR3: CASSLGRDRGNYGYTF
DNA: TGTGCCAGCAGCTTAGGTCGGGACCGCGGTAACTATGGCTACACCTTC
D: NA
size: NA
J: TRBJ1-2
V: TRBV7-9

CDR3: CASGEVLGNTIYF
DNA: TGTGCCAGCGGTGAAGTGCTTGGAAACACCATATATTTT
D: NA
size: NA
J: TRBJ1-3
V: TRBV7-6

CDR3: CATSRDSFYEQYF
DNA: TGTGCCACCAGCAGAGATTCATTTTACGAGCAGTACTTC
D: NA
size: NA
J: TRBJ2-7
V: TRBV15

CDR3: CASSLWGEGPYEQYF
DNA: TGTGCCAGCAGTTTATGGGGGGAAGGGCCCTACGAGCAGTACTTC
D: NA
size: NA
J: TRBJ2-7
V: TRBV27

CDR3: CASRVEGQGNYGYTF
DNA: TGTGCCAGCAGGGTCGAGGGACAGGGGAACTATGGCTACACCTTC
D: TRBD1
size: NA
J: TRBJ1-2
V: TRBV2

CDR3: CASSPWEGPNTEAFF
DNA: TGTGCCAGCAGCCCGTGGGAGGGTCCAAACACTGAAGCTTTCTTT
D: NA
size: NA
J: TRBJ1-1
V: TRBV27

CDR3: CASSLGIEETQYF
DNA: TGTGCCAGCAGCTTAGGAATAGAGGAGACCCAGTACTTC
D: NA
size: NA
J: TRBJ2-5
V: TRBV7-8

CDR3: CASSSLDGNTEAFF
DNA: TGTGCCAGCAGCTCTCTAGACGGGAACACTGAAGCTTTCTTT
D: NA
size: NA
J: TRBJ1-1
V: TRBV7-8

CDR3: CRVLPISKETQYF
DNA: TGCCGGGTACTTCCAATTTCCAAAGAGACCCAGTACTTC
D: NA
size: NA
J: TRBJ2-5
V: TRBV10-1

CDR3: CSVTTDGYTF
DNA: TGCAGTGTCACGACAGATGGCTACACCTTC
D: NA
size: NA
J: TRBJ1-2
V: TRBV20-1

CDR3: CASSLISSSYEQYF
DNA: TGTGCCAGCAGCTTAATATCGAGCTCCTACGAGCAGTACTTC
D: NA
size: NA
J: TRBJ2-7
V: TRBV7-2

CDR3: CASSRQVPEDEQYF
DNA: TGCGCCAGCAGCCGACAGGTCCCCGAAGACGAGCAGTACTTC
D: NA
size: few
J: TRBJ2-7
V: TRBV5-1

CDR3: CASSPEVGTGRIFRSSPLHF
DNA: TGTGCCAGCTCACCCGAAGTGGGGACAGGTCGAATTTTCAGATCTTCACCCCTCCACTTT
D: TRBD1
size: NA
J: TRBJ1-6
V: TRBV18

CDR3: CAASRSSGANVLTF
DNA: TGCGCCGCAAGCAGGAGCTCTGGGGCCAACGTCCTGACTTTC
D: NA
size: NA
J: TRBJ2-6
V: TRBV4-3

CDR3: CASSILGSSNGELFF
DNA: TGTGCCAGTAGTATTCTCGGGAGCTCTAACGGGGAGCTGTTTTTT
D: NA
size: NA
J: TRBJ2-2
V: TRBV19

CDR3: CASSLTGGAGYGYTF
DNA: TGTGCCAGCAGCCTCACAGGGGGCGCCGGCTATGGCTACACCTTC
D: TRBD1
size: NA
J: TRBJ1-2
V: TRBV7-8

CDR3: CASSPPTQETQYF
DNA: TGTGCCAGCTCACCACCTACCCAAGAGACCCAGTACTTC
D: NA
size: NA
J: TRBJ2-5
V: TRBV18

CDR3: CASSLGGRAGTDTQYF
DNA: TGTGCCAGCAGCTTAGGCGGGAGGGCCGGGACAGATACGCAGTATTTT
D: TRBD2
size: NA
J: TRBJ2-3
V: TRBV7-2

CDR3: CASSLEASFNNEQFF
DNA: TGTGCCAGCAGCTTAGAGGCCAGCTTTAACAATGAGCAGTTCTTC
D: NA
size: NA
J: TRBJ2-1
V: TRBV7-2

CDR3: CASSLSTVQETQYF
DNA: TGTGCCAGCAGCTTAAGCACAGTCCAAGAGACCCAGTACTTC
D: NA
size: NA
J: TRBJ2-5
V: TRBV7-8

CDR3: CASSGVPGYEQYF
DNA: TGTGCCAGCTCGGGGGTCCCCGGCTACGAGCAGTACTTC
D: NA
size: NA
J: TRBJ2-7
V: TRBV18